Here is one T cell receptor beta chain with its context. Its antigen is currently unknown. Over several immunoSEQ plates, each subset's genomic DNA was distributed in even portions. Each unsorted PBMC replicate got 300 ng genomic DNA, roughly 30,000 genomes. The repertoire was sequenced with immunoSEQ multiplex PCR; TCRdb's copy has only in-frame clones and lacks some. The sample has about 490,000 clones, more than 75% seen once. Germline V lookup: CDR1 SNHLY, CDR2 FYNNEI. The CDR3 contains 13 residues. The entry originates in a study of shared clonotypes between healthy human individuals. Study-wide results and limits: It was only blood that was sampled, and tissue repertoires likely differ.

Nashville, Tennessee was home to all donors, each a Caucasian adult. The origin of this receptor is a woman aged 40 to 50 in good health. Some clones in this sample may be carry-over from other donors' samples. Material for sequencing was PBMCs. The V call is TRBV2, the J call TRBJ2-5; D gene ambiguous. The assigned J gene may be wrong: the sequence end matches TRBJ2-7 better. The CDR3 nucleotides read TGTGCCAGCACTGCCCGGGCCCCCTACGAGCAGTACTTC. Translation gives CASTARAPYEQYF.